The next 15 T cell receptor beta chains were all read from a single sample in a study of blood T cell repertoires in COVID-19. Libraries were prepared by immunoSEQ multiplex PCR; TCRdb keeps only in-frame clonotypes and omits some of them. The repertoire includes fewer than 200,000 clones, about 74% of them detected once, and less than 3% sits in the top ten. Sequencing was performed on peripheral blood. Receptors originate from a woman aged 80 or over with acute or convalescent COVID-19.

This CDR3 is CASSRGEKLFF. The CDR3 coding sequence is TGTGCCAGCAGCCGAGGGGAAAAACTGTTTTTT. The V gene is TRBV5-6, the J gene TRBJ1-4; D is unclear. The CDR3 is 11 amino acids. Germline CDR1 reads SGHDT; CDR2 reads YYEEEE. V lost 4 bases, J lost 8 bases, and 6 bases lay in between.

V gene TRBV7-2 combines with J gene TRBJ1-2; D unclear. Germline CDR1 SGHTA, CDR2 FQGNSA. The CDR3 is made up of 16 amino acids. Trimming took 5 bases from V and 0 from J, leaving 16 bases between them. The CDR3 loop is CASSVNSAGANYGYTF. The CDR3 DNA reads TGTGCCAGCAGCGTCAACAGTGCGGGAGCTAACTATGGCTACACCTTC. Full variable domain (missing parts from reference TRBV7-2 and TRBJ1-2): GAGVSQSPSNKVTEKGKDVELRCDPISGHTALYWYRQSLGQGLEFLIYFQGNSAPDKSGLPSDRFSAERTGGSVSTLTIQRTQQEDSAVYLCASSVNSAGANYGYTFGSGTRLTVV.

This chain joins TRBV4-1 and TRBJ1-1; TRBD1 matches 9 bases. The germline V gene encodes CDR1 MGHRA and CDR2 YSYEKL. The CDR3 consists of 15 residues. The ends lost 5 bases at V and 4 bases at J; junction bases unmatched: 8. The CDR3 DNA reads as TGCGCCAGCAGCTTAGAACAGGGGGCGCGCACTGAAGCTTTCTTT. Amino acid sequence: CASSLEQGARTEAFF.

The chain is built from TRBV12-3 or TRBV12-4 and TRBJ2-3; no firm D call. Deletions cut 7 bases from V and 0 bases from J, with 8 bases between. The CDR3 has 13 amino acids. CDR3 loop: CASTPSSTDTQYF. As DNA, the CDR3 is TGTGCCAGCACCCCCTCCAGCACAGATACGCAGTATTTT.

V usage is TRBV5-1 and J usage is TRBJ2-5, with a weak D call TRBD2 (5 bases). Deletions cut 4 bases from V and 5 bases from J, with 15 bases between. Germline values: CDR1 SGHRS, CDR2 YFSETQ. CDR3 length: 14 residues. The CDR3 spells CASSRDWAGETQYF. For the CDR3, the DNA is TGCGCCAGCAGCCGCGATTGGGCGGGTGAGACCCAGTACTTC.

V gene TRBV11-1 combines with J gene TRBJ1-6, with D tentatively TRBD1 (5 bases). Germline loops: CDR1 SGHAT, CDR2 FQDESV (reference sequence). This CDR3 contains 15 residues. V was cut by 3 bases and J by 7 bases, with 13 bases left in between. In nucleotides, the CDR3 is TGTGCCAGCAGCTTGGAGGGGATGGGAAATTCACCCCTCCACTTT. Translating gives CASSLEGMGNSPLHF.

The CDR3 sequence: CASSWPGQGLYGYTF. The CDR3 DNA reads TGTGCCAGCAGCTGGCCGGGACAGGGACTCTATGGCTACACCTTC. The gene calls are TRBV5-6 and TRBJ1-2; 9 bases agree with TRBD1. The germline gives CDR1 SGHDT, CDR2 YYEEEE. CDR3 length: 15 residues. The V gene end was trimmed by 3 bases and the J gene end by 4 bases; junction bases not matched to a gene: 7.

This chain uses TRBV28 with TRBJ1-5; no firm D call. CDR3 length: 12 residues. Deletions cut 4 bases from V and 5 bases from J, with 6 bases between. Looked up from germline, CDR1 is MDHEN and CDR2 is SYDVKM. The CDR3: CASSSVDQPQHF. CDR3 bases: TGTGCCAGCAGTTCCGTAGATCAGCCCCAGCATTTT.

The chain uses TRBV28 and TRBJ2-3, with 7 nucleotides matching TRBD2. Losses at the gene ends were 5 bases for V and 3 bases for J; bases not matched to a gene: 14. Germline lookup yields CDR1 MDHEN and CDR2 SYDVKM. The CDR3 totals 17 residues. The CDR3 sequence is CASSHPGGGRRTDTQYF. The CDR3 nucleotides read TGTGCCAGCAGTCACCCCGGAGGCGGGAGAAGGACAGATACGCAGTATTTT. Using reference TRBV28 and TRBJ2-3 for the parts outside the CDR3, the full variable domain is DVKVTQSSRYLVKRTGEKVFLECVQDMDHENMFWYRQDPGLGLRLIYFSYDVKMKEKGDIPEGYSVSREKKERFSLILESASTNQTSMYLCASSHPGGGRRTDTQYFGPGTRLTVL.

The V gene is TRBV28, the J gene TRBJ1-1; D gene unclear. Germline CDR1 is MDHEN and CDR2 is SYDVKM. There are 13 residues in the CDR3. The germline V and J ends were trimmed by 2 bases and 7 bases, with 11 bases remaining between them. The CDR3 loop is CASSLVSGFEAFF. CDR3 DNA: TGTGCCAGCAGTTTAGTTTCGGGGTTTGAAGCTTTCTTT.

This clone was detected many times. The J gene is TRBJ2-1, the V gene TRBV5-1; TRBD2 is a possible D gene (6 bases). Looked up from germline, CDR1 is SGHRS and CDR2 is YFSETQ. V gave up 5 bases and J gave up 8 bases, with 23 bases separating them. The CDR3 sequence is 16 residues long. Here the CDR3 DNA reads TGCGCCAGCAGTTTCCGGGTGGCGGGAAGCTTCGATGAGCAGTTCTTC. The encoded protein is CASSFRVAGSFDEQFF.

The J gene is TRBJ2-1, the V gene TRBV6-2 or TRBV6-3, with a possible D match to TRBD2 (6 bases). Trimming pared 4 bases from V and 6 bases from J, leaving 13 bases between. The germline V gene encodes CDR1 MNHEY and CDR2 SVGEGT. This CDR3 comprises 14 residues. The CDR3 DNA follows: TGTGCCAGCAGTTTTTCCCCGGGAGTCAATGAGCAGTTCTTC. Its protein product is CASSFSPGVNEQFF.

This clone was counted once. The chain couples TRBV5-4 to TRBJ2-7, with 14 bases matching TRBD2. The V segment lost 5 bases and the J segment 3 bases; nucleotides outside the gene matches: 10. CDR1 and CDR2 from the germline V gene are SGHNT and YYREEE (reference sequence). The CDR3 extends over 17 amino acids. The CDR3 sequence: CASSFGLAGGSLYEQYF. The CDR3 bases are TGTGCCAGCAGTTTCGGACTAGCGGGAGGCTCCCTCTACGAGCAGTACTTC. Full variable domain (remainder filled in from reference TRBV5-4 and TRBJ2-7): ETGVTQSPTHLIKTRGQQVTLRCSSQSGHNTVSWYQQALGQGPQFIFQYYREEENGRGNFPPRFSGLQFPNYSSELNVNALELDDSALYLCASSFGLAGGSLYEQYFGPGTRLTVT.

The chain combines TRBV28 with TRBJ2-7; 9 positions agree with TRBD1. This CDR3 contains 14 residues. Germline CDR1 reads MDHEN; CDR2 reads SYDVKM. V was pared by 6 bases and J by 6 bases, with 9 bases of the junction left unmatched. CDR3 nucleotides: TGTGCCAGCAGGCGTCGGGACAGGGAAGGCGAGCAGTACTTC. As protein: CASRRRDREGEQYF.

The chain is built from TRBV3-1 (or the pseudogene TRBV3-2) and TRBJ1-4; possible D gene TRBD1, 5 bases. The germline CDR1 and CDR2 sequences are LGHDT and YNNKEL (reference sequence). The V and J ends lost 3 bases and 9 bases respectively, with 14 bases between them. The CDR3 spans 14 residues. The CDR3 protein is CASSQGPAGQKLFF. CDR3 DNA sequence: TGTGCCAGCAGCCAGGGGCCGGCCGGGCAAAAACTGTTTTTT.